This T cell receptor (beta chain) derives from a study of blood T cell repertoires in COVID-19. Study information: Researchers got acute and convalescent COVID-19 samples from the United States, Italy and Spain. T cells, B-cell-depleted T cells, or PBMCs provided the cDNA or gDNA that served as material.

The authors' processing: From reference gene primer amplification, estimates of nucleated cell counts were derived. Produced via immunoSEQ multiplex PCR; TCRdb's table is partial and in-frame only. The V and J calls and the clone size are those of that table, but D and trimming were determined from the DNA. This table has roughly 250,000 clones, around 90% appearing once. To note about this clone: Compared with germline, one end of the junction differs, possibly owing to a read error.

Germline values: CDR1 SEHNR, CDR2 FQNEAQ (reference sequence). CDR3 length: 14 residues. The TCR was taken from a man aged 25 to 40 with COVID-19, enrolled during active disease. The specimen was peripheral blood. This chain links TRBV7-9 with TRBJ1-2; 7 nucleotides align to TRBD1. The chain's CDR3 is CASSLQRDSLLPGF. The CDR3, as DNA: TGTGCCAGCAGCTTACAAAGGGACAGCCTGCTTCCGGGCTTC. Using reference TRBV7-9 and TRBJ1-2 for the parts outside the CDR3, the full variable domain is DTGVSQNPRHKITKRGQNVTFRCDPISEHNRLYWYRQTLGQGPEFLTYFQNEAQLEKSRLLSDRFSAERPKGSFSTLEIQRTEQGDSAMYLCASSLQRDSLLPGFGSGTRLTVV.